The 4 T cell receptor beta chains below all came from one sample that was sequenced in a study of CD8+CD57+ T cells in acquired aplastic anemia. Flow cytometry had shown expanded CD8+CD57+ cells in the patients chosen for sequencing. Genomic DNA served as template for TCR beta VDJ and CDR3 profiling. Each CDR3 protein gets one entry after TCRdb re-called the reads with MiXCR. The data hold over 250,000 distinct CDR3 sequences, with about three fifths observed a single time. Sequencing was carried out using sorted CD4+, CD8+, or CD8+CD57+ T cells (not recorded which) from PBMCs. These receptor sequences come from a human donor with aplastic anemia.

For this clonotype: Its ends do not fully match the called genes, so a read error is possible. This chain uses TRBV7-3 with TRBJ1-1; D gene ambiguous. There are 13 residues in the CDR3. Per the germline V gene, CDR1 is SGHTA and CDR2 is FQGTGA. The CDR3 coding sequence is TGTGCCAGCAGCCCCCAGGAAAACACTGGAGCTTTCTTT. This encodes CASSPQENTGAFF.

This clonotype was seen at least ten times. This sequence joins TRBV10-3 and TRBJ1-2; unclear D gene. The germline V gene encodes CDR1 ENHRY and CDR2 SYGVKD. The CDR3 covers 12 residues. Between the trimmed V and J ends, which lost 3 bases and 6 bases, there was a span of 8 bases. CDR3 amino acids: CAISDLWDGYTF. Written as DNA, the CDR3 is TGTGCCATCAGTGACCTATGGGATGGCTACACCTTC.

The genes are TRBV5-4 and TRBJ2-5, with 9 bases matching TRBD1. With V trimmed by 2 bases and J by 3 bases, 5 bases remained unmatched. There are 15 residues in the CDR3. Per germline, CDR1 SGHNT and CDR2 YYREEE (reference sequence). Written as DNA, the CDR3 is TGTGCCAGCAGCTTTAACAGGGGGCTCAAAGAGACCCAGTACTTC. This codes for CASSFNRGLKETQYF.

The chain carries TRBV20-1 and TRBJ1-2; D not resolved. The CDR3 is 12 amino acids. V shed 1 base and J shed 1 base, with 4 bases lying between them. Germline V gene data show CDR1 as DFQATT and CDR2 as SNEGSKA (reference sequence). CDR3 amino acids: CSARANNYGYTF. Written as DNA, the CDR3 is TGCAGTGCTAGAGCGAATAACTATGGCTACACCTTC.